Following are 23 T cell receptor beta chains from one sample sequenced in a study (dated by TCRdb to the mid-2010s). Receptors were amplified or captured by RT-PCR. The listed sequencing device is Illumina MiSeq. TCRdb reanalyzed the raw reads on its own, using fastp at Q25 for trimming and MiXCR for clone calling, and kept in-frame beta chains. A single entry per CDR3 protein holds the most common genes and DNA from its merged rows. Present in this sample are about 680,000 distinct CDR3 sequences, more than 13% of which were seen just once. 3.6% of the sample rests with the top ten. The sequenced material came from memory CD4+ T cells from blood. These receptors came from a female donor in good health, serving as a healthy control.

The chain uses TRBV6-6 and TRBJ1-5; D might be TRBD1 (5 bases). Per the germline V gene, CDR1 is MNHNY and CDR2 is SVGAGI (reference sequence). The CDR3 length is 15 residues. V dropped 7 bases and J dropped 4 bases, with 17 bases sitting between them. DNA for the CDR3: TGTGCCAGCACCACTGGAGGAACAGGTAATCAGCCCCAGCATTTT. This encodes CASTTGGTGNQPQHF.

This clonotype was observed many times. The rearrangement links TRBV6-5 to TRBJ1-1; D not certain. The CDR3 spans 13 residues. The V gene lost 6 bases and the J gene lost 6 bases, with 14 bases spanning the gap. CDR1 MNHEY and CDR2 SVGAGI come from the germline V gene. The CDR3 here is CASRTRVGAEAFF. The CDR3 DNA follows: TGTGCCAGCAGAACCCGGGTAGGAGCTGAAGCTTTCTTT.

This chain links TRBV7-8 with TRBJ1-2; tentatively, D is TRBD1 (6 bases). V dropped 1 base and J dropped 1 base, with 16 bases sitting between them. This CDR3 contains 17 residues. Looked up from germline, CDR1 is SGHVS and CDR2 is FQNEAQ. CDR3 residues: CASSLEARGDLNYGYTF. CDR3 nucleotide sequence: TGTGCCAGCAGCTTAGAGGCCAGGGGCGACCTTAACTATGGCTACACCTTC.

The rearrangement uses TRBV20-1 and TRBJ2-1; maybe TRBD1 (6 bases). The CDR3 spans 12 residues. Trimming removed 6 bases at V and 10 bases at J, with 16 bases between. In germline, CDR1 is DFQATT, CDR2 SNEGSKA (reference sequence). For the CDR3, the DNA is TGCAGTGCAACCGGACAGTTCGAGGAGCAGTTCTTC. It specifies CSATGQFEEQFF.

This clonotype was counted only a few times. The chain employs TRBV18 and TRBJ2-7, with TRBD1 matching 9 bases. Germline V lookup: CDR1 KGHSH, CDR2 LQKENI. CDR3 length: 15 residues. V lost 2 bases and J lost 6; bases outside the gene matches: 8. The CDR3 DNA reads TGTGCCAGCTCACCAACCTTCGGACAGGGGAGCGAGCAGTACTTC. Its protein is CASSPTFGQGSEQYF.

This clonotype was detected many times. The CDR3 sequence: CASSPTTQGNYGYTF. CDR3 nucleotide sequence: TGTGCCAGCAGCCCAACAACGCAGGGTAACTATGGCTACACCTTC. The rearrangement joins TRBV7-2 to TRBJ1-2; D is possibly TRBD1 (5 bases). The CDR3 runs 15 residues. Per germline, CDR1 SGHTA and CDR2 FQGNSA. The V and J ends lost 5 bases and 1 base respectively, with 14 bases between them.

This clonotype has more than one count but fewer than ten. The rearrangement uses TRBV20-1 and TRBJ2-2; tentatively, D is TRBD1 (5 bases). Per germline, CDR1 DFQATT and CDR2 SNEGSKA (reference sequence). CDR3 length: 14 residues. Trimming stripped 0 bases from V and 0 bases from J, with 5 bases between. CDR3 sequence (DNA): TGCAGTGCTAGAGACAGGGCGAACACCGGGGAGCTGTTTTTT. Translated: CSARDRANTGELFF.

This clonotype was picked up many times. The rearrangement uses TRBV20-1 and TRBJ1-3; possible D gene TRBD1, 5 bases. V was pared by 6 bases and J by 0 bases, with 12 bases between. The CDR3 is 14 amino acids. Per germline, CDR1 DFQATT and CDR2 SNEGSKA (reference sequence). CDR3: CSAGDRSSGNTIYF. CDR3 nucleotide sequence: TGCAGTGCAGGGGACCGAAGCTCTGGAAACACCATATATTTT.

This clonotype has more than one count but fewer than ten. This chain's CDR3 is CASSYEGNVDYGYTF. The CDR3 coding sequence is TGTGCCAGCAGTTACGAGGGTAATGTTGACTATGGCTACACCTTC. V usage is TRBV6-5 and J usage is TRBJ1-2; D remains unclear. The germline V and J ends were trimmed by 2 bases and 3 bases, with 13 bases remaining between them. In germline, CDR1 is MNHEY, CDR2 SVGAGI. The CDR3 spans 15 residues.

J is TRBJ2-5 and V is TRBV24-1, with 13 bases identical to TRBD2. CDR1 is KGHDR and CDR2 is SFDVKD in the germline V gene. J gave up 3 bases and V 3 bases, and 6 bases lay outside the gene matches. The CDR3 runs 17 residues. The CDR3 region has the DNA TGTGCCACCAGTGATCCCCCCGGGACTAGCGGGAAAGAGACCCAGTACTTC. Encoded protein: CATSDPPGTSGKETQYF.

The rearrangement uses TRBV5-6 and TRBJ2-3, with unresolved D. CDR1 SGHDT and CDR2 YYEEEE come from the germline V gene. The CDR3 extends over 14 amino acids. V was trimmed by 2 bases and J by 5 bases, leaving 12 bases between them. The CDR3 protein is CASSFSSSGDTQYF. As DNA, the CDR3 is TGTGCCAGCAGCTTTAGTAGCTCTGGAGATACGCAGTATTTT.

This clonotype was counted many times. A junction boundary mismatches the germline segment, possibly from a read error. V is TRBV3-1 and J is TRBJ1-1, with D possibly matching TRBD1 (5 bases). The CDR3 runs 12 residues. The germline V gene encodes CDR1 LGHDT and CDR2 YNNKEL (reference sequence). The CDR3 coding sequence is TGTGCCAGCAGTCAAGGGACGGCCGAAGCTTTCTTT. Its protein is CASSQGTAEAFF.

J is TRBJ2-7 and V is TRBV7-2; D ambiguous. From germline, CDR1 is SGHTA and CDR2 FQGNSA. Trimming shortened V by 5 bases and J by 3 bases, and 20 bases separated the two germline ends. The CDR3 is made up of 16 amino acids. DNA for the CDR3: TGTGCCAGCAGCCAAGAACAGCCAGACGTCGGCTACGAGCAGTACTTC. This codes for CASSQEQPDVGYEQYF.

This chain joins TRBV5-6 and TRBJ2-7; no clear D gene. Trimming shortened V by 7 bases and J by 0 bases, and 14 bases separated the two germline ends. Germline loops: CDR1 SGHDT, CDR2 YYEEEE. The CDR3 has 14 residues. This chain's CDR3 is CASRFGLDSYEQYF. DNA of the CDR3: TGTGCCAGCCGATTTGGGCTTGACTCCTACGAGCAGTACTTC.

This clonotype was detected ten times or more. The V and J genes are TRBV5-4 and TRBJ1-1; D is undetermined. The V and J ends lost 1 base and 7 bases respectively, with 11 bases between them. Germline CDR1 reads SGHNT; CDR2 reads YYREEE (reference sequence). The CDR3 runs to 13 residues. CDR3 sequence (DNA): TGTGCCAGCAGCTTGCAAGGGAGTGATGAAGCTTTCTTT. Its translation: CASSLQGSDEAFF.

This clonotype was seen just once. The rearrangement uses TRBV6-2 or TRBV6-3 and TRBJ2-6, with D possibly TRBD2 on 5 matching bases. Trimming shortened V by 4 bases and J by 4 bases, and 11 bases separated the two germline ends. This CDR3 is built from 15 residues. Per the germline V gene, CDR1 is MNHEY and CDR2 is SVGEGT. The CDR3 loop is CASSLAPGGANVLTF. CDR3 DNA: TGTGCCAGCAGTTTGGCGCCGGGGGGGGCCAACGTCCTGACTTTC.

CDR3 sequence: CASSLYRQREQYF. CDR3 DNA sequence: TGCGCCAGCAGCTTGTATAGACAGAGAGAGCAGTACTTC. The chain uses TRBV5-1 and TRBJ2-7; the D gene is possibly TRBD1 (5 bases). This CDR3 region has 13 residues. The germline gives CDR1 SGHRS, CDR2 YFSETQ. Trimming removed 1 base from V and 7 bases from J, with 12 bases in between.

This clonotype was seen a few times. The rearrangement joins TRBV11-2 to TRBJ1-1, with D possibly being TRBD1 (5 bases). The CDR3 contains 15 residues. V lost 5 bases and J 3 bases, leaving 16 bases between the germline ends. Germline values: CDR1 SGHAT, CDR2 FQNNGV. The CDR3, as DNA: TGTGCCAGCAGCCCTCAATGGGGGTCCCACACTGAAGCTTTCTTT. The encoded protein is CASSPQWGSHTEAFF.

The V call is TRBV9, the J call TRBJ2-1, with 12 bases aligning to TRBD1. The V and J ends lost 3 bases and 10 bases, in that order; junction bases with no gene match: 8. Germline V CDR1 and CDR2: SGDLS, YYNGEE. This CDR3 is 15 amino acids long. Written as DNA, the CDR3 is TGTGCCAGCAGCGGTCGGGACAGGGGGCGCCAAGAGCAGTTCTTC. Its protein product is CASSGRDRGRQEQFF.

V and J are TRBV15 and TRBJ2-1; maybe TRBD2 (5 bases). The ends were cut back, 0 bases at V and 8 bases at J, with 11 bases in the middle. Germline loops: CDR1 LNHNV, CDR2 YYDKDF (reference sequence). CDR3 size: 14 residues. CDR3 in amino acids: CATSRDRASHEQFF. Written as DNA, the CDR3 is TGTGCCACCAGCAGAGATCGGGCTAGCCATGAGCAGTTCTTC.

This clonotype was seen more than once but under ten times. The chain couples TRBV5-1 to TRBJ1-1; perhaps TRBD1 as D (5 bases). Germline V CDR1 and CDR2: SGHRS, YFSETQ. V lost 4 bases and J 8 bases, leaving 18 bases between the germline ends. The CDR3 consists of 14 residues. The CDR3 DNA follows: TGCGCCAGCAGCGACCCCCAGGGCAGCTTAGAAGCTTTCTTT. This gives the protein CASSDPQGSLEAFF.

The V gene is TRBV5-5, the J gene TRBJ2-1; maybe TRBD2 (6 bases). CDR1 and CDR2 (germline): SGHKS, YYEKEE (reference sequence). V lost 0 bases and J 4 bases, leaving 11 bases between the germline ends. The CDR3 totals 15 residues. CDR3 residues: CASSLGRERYNEQFF. CDR3 bases: TGTGCCAGCAGCTTGGGGCGGGAACGGTACAATGAGCAGTTCTTC.

This clonotype was observed many times. This sequence joins TRBV12-3 or TRBV12-4 and TRBJ2-1, with 7 bases fitting TRBD2. Trimming took 4 bases from V and 8 from J; bases not matched to a gene: 8. CDR3 size: 14 residues. The CDR3 sequence is CASSSAGDLHEQFF. The CDR3, as DNA: TGTGCCAGCAGTTCTGCGGGAGATCTCCATGAGCAGTTCTTC.